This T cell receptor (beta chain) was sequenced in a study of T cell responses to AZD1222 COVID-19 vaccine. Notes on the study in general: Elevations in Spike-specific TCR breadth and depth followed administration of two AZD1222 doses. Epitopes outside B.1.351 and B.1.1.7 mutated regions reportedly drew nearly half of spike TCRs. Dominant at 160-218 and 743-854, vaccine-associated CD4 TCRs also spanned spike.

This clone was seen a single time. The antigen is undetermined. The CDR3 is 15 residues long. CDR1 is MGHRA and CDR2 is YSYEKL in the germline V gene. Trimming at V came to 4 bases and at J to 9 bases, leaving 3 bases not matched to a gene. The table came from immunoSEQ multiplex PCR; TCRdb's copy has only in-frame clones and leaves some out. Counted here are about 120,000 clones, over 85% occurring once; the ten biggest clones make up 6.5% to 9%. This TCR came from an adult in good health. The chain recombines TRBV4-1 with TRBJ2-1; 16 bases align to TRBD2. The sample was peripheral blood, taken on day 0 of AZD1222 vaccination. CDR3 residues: CASSLGLAGGGEQFF. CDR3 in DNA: TGCGCCAGCAGCCTGGGACTAGCGGGGGGGGGTGAGCAGTTCTTC.